This is a list of T cell receptor beta chains from one sample in a study of T cell responses to AZD1222 COVID-19 vaccine. Assay: immunoSEQ multiplex PCR; the TCRdb copy retains only in-frame clones and omits some. The sample includes 150,000 to 200,000 clones, 85% to 90% of them seen just once. This specimen was peripheral blood, taken on day 0 of AZD1222 vaccination. Receptors were obtained from an adult in good health. The CDR3 runs from the conserved cysteine through the conserved F or W. Each record gives: V gene, J gene, CDR3 protein.

TRBV4-3,TRBJ2-3,CASSQDLGPSSTDTQYF
TRBV10-3,TRBJ1-2,CAIREREINGGYTF
TRBV5-4,TRBJ2-3,CASSLAGADTQYF
TRBV7-9,TRBJ1-6,CASSLLDGTGSPLHF
TRBV2,TRBJ2-1,CASDLTSGGAYEQFF
TRBV28,TRBJ1-4,CASSLAGDTFEKLFF
TRBV4-2,TRBJ2-7,CASGPTGISSYEQYF
TRBV5-8,TRBJ1-1,CASSFNRGTEAFF
TRBV2,TRBJ2-3,CASTKEGRPSGGTQYF
TRBV7-2,TRBJ1-5,CASSLQGSNQPQHF
TRBV11-2,TRBJ2-1,CASSYTGHSYNEQFF
TRBV7-9,TRBJ2-3,CASSRALALSTDTQYF
TRBV7-3,TRBJ2-3,CASSAEQGAQPSDTQYF
TRBV29-1,TRBJ2-7,CSVGLSYEQYF
TRBV27,TRBJ2-1,CASSLFSYNEQFF
TRBV19,TRBJ2-5,CASSQPSGAFRETQYF
TRBV3-1/TRBV3-2,TRBJ2-2,CASSQGGNTGELFF
TRBV5-4,TRBJ1-4,CASSLRPRDRSEKLFF
TRBV4-1,TRBJ2-5,CASSRGQGEETQYF
TRBV11-2,TRBJ2-3,CASSPRAYTDTQYF
TRBV30,TRBJ1-3,CAWRDFGNTIYF
TRBV18,TRBJ2-1,CASSTTENNEQFF
TRBV9,TRBJ1-4,CASSVGRTNEKLFF
TRBV2,TRBJ1-2,CASSEGVVAGRRYGYTF
TRBV2,TRBJ1-2,CASKEGSPYGYTF
TRBV7-2,TRBJ2-7,CASSFSANLGGEQYF
TRBV9,TRBJ2-1,CASSGHNEQFF